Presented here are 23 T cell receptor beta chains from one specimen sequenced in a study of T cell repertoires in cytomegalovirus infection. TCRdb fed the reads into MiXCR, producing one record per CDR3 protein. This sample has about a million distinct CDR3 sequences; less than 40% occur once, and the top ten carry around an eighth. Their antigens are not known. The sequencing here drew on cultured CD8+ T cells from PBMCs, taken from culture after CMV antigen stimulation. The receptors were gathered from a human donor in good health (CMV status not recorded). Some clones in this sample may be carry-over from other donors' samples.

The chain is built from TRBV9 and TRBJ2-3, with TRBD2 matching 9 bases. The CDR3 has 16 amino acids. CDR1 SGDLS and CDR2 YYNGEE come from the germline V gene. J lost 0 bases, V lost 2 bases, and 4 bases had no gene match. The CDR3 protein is CASSVNLAGSTDTQYF. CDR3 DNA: TGTGCCAGCAGCGTTAATCTAGCGGGGAGCACAGATACGCAGTATTTT.

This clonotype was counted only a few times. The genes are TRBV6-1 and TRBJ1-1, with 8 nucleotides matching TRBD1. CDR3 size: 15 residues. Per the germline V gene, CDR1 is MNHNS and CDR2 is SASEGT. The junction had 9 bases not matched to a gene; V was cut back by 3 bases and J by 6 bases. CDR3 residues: CASSDAPGQDSEAFF. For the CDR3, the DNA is TGTGCCAGCAGTGATGCACCGGGACAGGATTCTGAAGCTTTCTTT.

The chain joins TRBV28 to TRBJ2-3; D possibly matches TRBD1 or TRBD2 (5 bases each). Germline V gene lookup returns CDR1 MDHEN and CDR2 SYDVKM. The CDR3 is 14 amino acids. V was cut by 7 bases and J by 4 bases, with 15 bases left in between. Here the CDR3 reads CASIVRGRPDTQYF. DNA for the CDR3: TGTGCCAGCATTGTCCGGGGACGCCCAGATACGCAGTATTTT.

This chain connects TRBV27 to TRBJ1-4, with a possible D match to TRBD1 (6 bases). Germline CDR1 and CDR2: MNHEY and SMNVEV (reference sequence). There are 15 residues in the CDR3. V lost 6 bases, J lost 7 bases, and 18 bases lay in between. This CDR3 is CASSPGTTLGEKLFF. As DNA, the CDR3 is TGTGCCAGCAGCCCCGGGACAACTTTAGGTGAAAAACTGTTTTTT. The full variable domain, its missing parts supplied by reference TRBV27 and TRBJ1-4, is EAQVTQNPRYLITVTGKKLTVTCSQNMNHEYMSWYRQDPGLGLRQIYYSMNVEVTDKGDVPEGYKVSRKEKRNFPLILESPSPNQTSLYFCASSPGTTLGEKLFFGSGTQLSVL.

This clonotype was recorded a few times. The CDR3 nucleotides are TGTGCCAGCCGGGGCCTTGAAGCTTTCTTT. Its protein is CASRGLEAFF. V and J are TRBV2 and TRBJ1-1; tentatively, D is TRBD1 (5 bases). CDR1 is SNHLY and CDR2 is FYNNEI in the germline V gene. The V and J ends lost 8 bases and 7 bases respectively, with 8 bases between them. The CDR3 length is 10 residues.

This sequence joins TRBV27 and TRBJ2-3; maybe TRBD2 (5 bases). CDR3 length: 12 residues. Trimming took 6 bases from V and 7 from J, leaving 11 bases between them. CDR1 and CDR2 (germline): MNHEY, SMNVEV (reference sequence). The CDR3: CASREGWNTQYF. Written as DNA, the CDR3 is TGTGCCAGCAGAGAGGGATGGAATACGCAGTATTTT.

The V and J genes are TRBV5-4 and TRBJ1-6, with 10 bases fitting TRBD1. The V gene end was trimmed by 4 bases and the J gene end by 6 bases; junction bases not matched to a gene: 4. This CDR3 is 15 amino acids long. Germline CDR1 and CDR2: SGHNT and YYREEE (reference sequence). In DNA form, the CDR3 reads TGTGCCAGCAGCCCCGGGACAGGGGTTAATTCACCCCTCCACTTT. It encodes CASSPGTGVNSPLHF.

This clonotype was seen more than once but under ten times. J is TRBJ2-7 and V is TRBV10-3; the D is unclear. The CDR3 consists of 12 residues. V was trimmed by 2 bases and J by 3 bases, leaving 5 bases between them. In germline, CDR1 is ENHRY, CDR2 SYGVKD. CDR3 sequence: CAISEGLYEQYF. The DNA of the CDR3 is TGTGCCATCAGTGAGGGCCTCTACGAGCAGTACTTC.

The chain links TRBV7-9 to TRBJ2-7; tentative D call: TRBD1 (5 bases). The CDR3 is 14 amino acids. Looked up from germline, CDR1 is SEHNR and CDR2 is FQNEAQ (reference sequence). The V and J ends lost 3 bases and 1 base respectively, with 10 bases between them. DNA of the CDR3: TGTGCCAGCAGCTTTTCAGGGTTGTCCTACGAGCAGTACTTC. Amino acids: CASSFSGLSYEQYF.

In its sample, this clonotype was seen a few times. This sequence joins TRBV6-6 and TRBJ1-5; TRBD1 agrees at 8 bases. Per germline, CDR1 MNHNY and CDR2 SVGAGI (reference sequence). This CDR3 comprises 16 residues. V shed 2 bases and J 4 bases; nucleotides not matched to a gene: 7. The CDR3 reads CASSYPGQGTNQPQHF. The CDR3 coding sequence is TGTGCCAGCAGTTACCCTGGACAGGGTACAAATCAGCCCCAGCATTTT.

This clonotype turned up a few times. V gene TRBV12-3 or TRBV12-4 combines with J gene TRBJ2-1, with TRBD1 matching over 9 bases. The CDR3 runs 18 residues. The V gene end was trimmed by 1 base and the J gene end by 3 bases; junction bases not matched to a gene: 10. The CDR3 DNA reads TGTGCCAGCAGTTTAGACAGGGGGCAAGGGCCCCGCTACAATGAGCAGTTCTTC. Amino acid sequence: CASSLDRGQGPRYNEQFF.

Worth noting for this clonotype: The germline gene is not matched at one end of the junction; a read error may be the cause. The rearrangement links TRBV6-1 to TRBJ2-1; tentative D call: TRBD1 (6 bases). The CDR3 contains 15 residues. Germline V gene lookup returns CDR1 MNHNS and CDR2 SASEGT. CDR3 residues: CACSEQLGSTGEQFF. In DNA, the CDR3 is TGTGCCTGCAGTGAACAACTGGGCAGCACAGGGGAGCAGTTCTTC.

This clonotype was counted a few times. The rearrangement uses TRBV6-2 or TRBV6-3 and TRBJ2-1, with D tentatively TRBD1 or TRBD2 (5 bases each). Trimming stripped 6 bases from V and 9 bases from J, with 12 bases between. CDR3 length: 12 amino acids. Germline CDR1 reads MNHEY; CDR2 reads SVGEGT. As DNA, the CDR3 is TGTGCCAGCAGCTGGGGGATTGGTGAGCAGTTCTTC. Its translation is CASSWGIGEQFF.

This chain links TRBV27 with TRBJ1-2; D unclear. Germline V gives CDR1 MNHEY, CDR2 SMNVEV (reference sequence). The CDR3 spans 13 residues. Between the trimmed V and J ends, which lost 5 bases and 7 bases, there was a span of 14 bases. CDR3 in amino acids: CASSPQRRFGYTF. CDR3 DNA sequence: TGTGCCAGCAGTCCCCAGCGACGTTTTGGCTACACCTTC.

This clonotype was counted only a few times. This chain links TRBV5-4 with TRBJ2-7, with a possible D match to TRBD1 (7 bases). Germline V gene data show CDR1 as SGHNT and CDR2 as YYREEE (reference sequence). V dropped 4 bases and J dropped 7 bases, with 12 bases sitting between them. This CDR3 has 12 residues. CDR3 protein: CASSHQGGEQYV. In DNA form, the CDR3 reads TGTGCCAGCAGCCATCAGGGGGGTGAGCAGTACGTC.

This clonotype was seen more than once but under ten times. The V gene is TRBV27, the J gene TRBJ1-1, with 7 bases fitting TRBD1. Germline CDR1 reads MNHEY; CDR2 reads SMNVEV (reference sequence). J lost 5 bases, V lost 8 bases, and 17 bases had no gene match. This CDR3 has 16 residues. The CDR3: CASHYTLTGRGTEAFF. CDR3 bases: TGTGCCAGCCATTACACTCTGACAGGGAGGGGGACTGAAGCTTTCTTT.

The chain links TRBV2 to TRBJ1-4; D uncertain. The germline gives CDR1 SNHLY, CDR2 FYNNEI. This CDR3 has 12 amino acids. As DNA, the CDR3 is TGTGCAGGCCTGGACGTAAATGAAAAACTGTTTTTT. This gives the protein CAGLDVNEKLFF.

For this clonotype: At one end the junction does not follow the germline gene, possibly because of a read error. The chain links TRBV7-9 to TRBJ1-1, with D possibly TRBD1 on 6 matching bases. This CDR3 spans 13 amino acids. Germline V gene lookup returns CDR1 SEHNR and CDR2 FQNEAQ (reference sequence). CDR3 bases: TGTGCCAACAGCTTAAAGGGGGGGCGTACGGCTTTCTTT. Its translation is CANSLKGGRTAFF.

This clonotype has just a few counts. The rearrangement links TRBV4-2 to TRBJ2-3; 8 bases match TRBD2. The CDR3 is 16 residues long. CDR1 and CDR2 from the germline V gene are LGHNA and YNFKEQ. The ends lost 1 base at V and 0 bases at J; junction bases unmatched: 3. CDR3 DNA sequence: TGTGCCAGCAGCCAAGTAGCGGGGACTAGCACAGATACGCAGTATTTT. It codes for CASSQVAGTSTDTQYF.

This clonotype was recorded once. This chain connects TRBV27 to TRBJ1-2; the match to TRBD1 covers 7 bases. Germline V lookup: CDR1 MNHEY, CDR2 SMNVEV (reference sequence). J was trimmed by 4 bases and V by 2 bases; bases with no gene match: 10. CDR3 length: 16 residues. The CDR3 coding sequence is TGTGCCAGCAGTTTAGAAAAGGGGGCGCCGACCTATGGCTACACCTTC. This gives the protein CASSLEKGAPTYGYTF.

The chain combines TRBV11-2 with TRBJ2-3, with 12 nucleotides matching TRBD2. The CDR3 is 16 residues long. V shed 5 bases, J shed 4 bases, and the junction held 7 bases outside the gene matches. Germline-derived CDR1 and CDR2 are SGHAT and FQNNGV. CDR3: CASSPQGLAGPDTQYF. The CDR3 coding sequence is TGTGCCAGCAGCCCTCAGGGACTAGCGGGCCCAGATACGCAGTATTTT.

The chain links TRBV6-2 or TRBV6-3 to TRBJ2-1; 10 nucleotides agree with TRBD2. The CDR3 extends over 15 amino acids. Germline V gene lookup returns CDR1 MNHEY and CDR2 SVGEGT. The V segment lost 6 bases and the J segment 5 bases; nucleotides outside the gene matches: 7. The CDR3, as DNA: TGTGCCAGCAGCTCCGTCCTAGCGGGGGACAATGAGCAGTTCTTC. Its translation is CASSSVLAGDNEQFF.

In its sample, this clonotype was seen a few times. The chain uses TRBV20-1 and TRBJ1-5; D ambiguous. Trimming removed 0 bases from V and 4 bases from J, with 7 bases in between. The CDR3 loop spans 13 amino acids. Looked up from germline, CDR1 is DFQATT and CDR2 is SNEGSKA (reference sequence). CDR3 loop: CSARDGRNQPQHF. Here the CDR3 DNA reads TGCAGTGCTAGAGATGGGAGGAATCAGCCCCAGCATTTT.